This TCR beta chain was captured by sequencing in a study of CD8 T cell repertoires and HIV-1 epitope variants. Study context: Epitopes were three Gag families plus Nef HW9 and YT9. Findings and limits, study-wide: Six of nine antigen-specific clonotypes appeared cross-reactive to autologous or escape variants.

Trimming removed 5 bases from V and 5 bases from J, with 16 bases in between. CDR3 size: 14 residues. CDR1 LNHDA and CDR2 SQIVND come from the germline V gene (reference sequence). A word on this clone: The target antigen is unknown.

TCRdb's table, derived via immunoSEQ multiplex PCR, lists solely in-frame clones and lacks some. The table shows about 6,000 clones, with 55% to 75% occurring only once. The origin of this receptor is a male donor with HIV. The V gene is TRBV19, the J gene TRBJ2-7, with no clear D. Specimen: cultured CD8+ T cells derived from PBMCs. The CDR3 region has the DNA TGTGCCAGTAGTCCGAGCTGGCTGGAAGACGAGCAGTACTTC. Translated: CASSPSWLEDEQYF.